This note documents a single TCR beta chain sequence. The sample is drawn from a study of long-term antiretroviral therapy in people with HIV. Participants with HIV, all of them, were treated in the United States. CDR1 and CDR2 from the germline V gene are SGDLS and YYNGEE. The CDR3 sequence is 13 residues long. Trimming shortened V by 4 bases and J by 6 bases, and 14 bases separated the two germline ends. A v3.0 immunoSEQ assay was performed at survey level. This table comes from immunoSEQ multiplex PCR, and its TCRdb copy is limited to in-frame clones, with some not included. The profile shows fewer than 25,000 clones, 87% of them singletons.

The gene calls are TRBV9 and TRBJ2-7; D gene unclear. The source was unsorted PBMCs, collected 1.8 years before starting antiretroviral therapy. The clonotype comes from a man in his forties or fifties with HIV. As DNA, the CDR3 is TGTGCCAGCAGCAGTTCGACCGGGCTCGAGCAGTACTTC. Its protein product is CASSSSTGLEQYF.